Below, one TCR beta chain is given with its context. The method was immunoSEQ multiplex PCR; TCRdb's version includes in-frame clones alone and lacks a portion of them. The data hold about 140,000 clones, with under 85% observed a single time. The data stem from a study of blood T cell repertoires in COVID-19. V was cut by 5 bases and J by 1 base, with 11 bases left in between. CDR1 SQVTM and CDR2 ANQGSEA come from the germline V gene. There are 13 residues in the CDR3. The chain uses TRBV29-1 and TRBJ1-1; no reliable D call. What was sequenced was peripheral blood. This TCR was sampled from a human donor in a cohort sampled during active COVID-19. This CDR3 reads CSVQIARNTEAFF. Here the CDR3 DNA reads TGCAGCGTTCAAATCGCCAGGAACACTGAAGCTTTCTTT.